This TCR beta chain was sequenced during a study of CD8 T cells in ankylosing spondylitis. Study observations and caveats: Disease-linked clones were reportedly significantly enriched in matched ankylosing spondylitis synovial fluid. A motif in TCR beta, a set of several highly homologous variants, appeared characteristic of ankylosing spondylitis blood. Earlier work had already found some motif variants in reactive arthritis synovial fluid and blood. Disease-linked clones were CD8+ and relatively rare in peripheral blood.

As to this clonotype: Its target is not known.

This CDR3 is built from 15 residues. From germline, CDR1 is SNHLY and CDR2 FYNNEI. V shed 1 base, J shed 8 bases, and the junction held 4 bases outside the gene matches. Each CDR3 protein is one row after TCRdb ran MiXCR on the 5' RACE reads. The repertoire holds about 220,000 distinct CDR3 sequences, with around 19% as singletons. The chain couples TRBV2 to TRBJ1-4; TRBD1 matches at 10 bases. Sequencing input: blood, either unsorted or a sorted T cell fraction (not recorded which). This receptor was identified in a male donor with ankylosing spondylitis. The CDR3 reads CASSEGTGGREKLFF. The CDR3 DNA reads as TGTGCCAGCAGTGAAGGGACAGGGGGTAGGGAAAAACTGTTTTTT.